The TCR beta chain under discussion was sequenced for a study of neurological immune-mediated disorders. This CDR3 has 15 amino acids. Germline assignment: CDR1 MDHEN and CDR2 SYDVKM. The ends lost 6 bases at V and 1 base at J; junction bases unmatched: 6. Time point: longitudinal time-point 3. Each CDR3 protein gets one entry after TCRdb re-called the 5' RACE reads with MiXCR. The table shows about 45,000 distinct CDR3 sequences, with around an eighth occurring only once. A remark on this clonotype: Its antigen remains unknown.

Study-level findings and limits: HTLV-1-associated myelopathy led in TCR clonal expansion, while multiple sclerosis ranked lowest, below healthy controls.

Input material: PBMCs. The rearrangement links TRBV28 to TRBJ2-7, with 10 bases that match TRBD2. This sequence was found in a man aged 25 to 40 in good health. CDR3 in amino acids: CASSSSGRSSYEQYF. In DNA form, the CDR3 reads TGTGCCAGCAGCAGTAGCGGGAGGAGTTCCTACGAGCAGTACTTC. Full variable domain (rest looked up from reference TRBV28 and TRBJ2-7): DVKVTQSSRYLVKRTGEKVFLECVQDMDHENMFWYRQDPGLGLRLIYFSYDVKMKEKGDIPEGYSVSREKKERFSLILESASTNQTSMYLCASSSSGRSSYEQYFGPGTRLTVT.